This T cell receptor beta chain is from a study of CXCR3-negative and CXCR3-positive naive CD8 T cells. Turning to the study itself: The libraries together contributed some 140 million TRB reads, each supplying about 1.5 +/- 0.3 million. Overall study findings and caveats: Hydrophobicity was higher for TRB CDR3s found in CXCR3-positive naive cells than in CXCR3-negative naive cells. TCR interaction strength was inferred from TRB CDR3 physicochemistry, as CD5 matched across naive subsets. CXCR3-negative and CXCR3-positive naive cells shared comparable TRBV-TRBJ usage, but memory cells did not.

Concerning this clonotype itself: Its specificity is unknown.

This CDR3 contains 17 residues. CD45RO-CCR7+CD27+CD95- expression identified naive CD8+ T cells. Preparation of TRB cDNA libraries relied on 5' RACE carrying UMI labels. After re-calling the 5' RACE reads, TCRdb lists one entry per CDR3 protein, DNA absent. The sample totals some 150,000 distinct CDR3 sequences; its top ten clones hold around 0.28%. Sample: naive CXCR3+ CD8+ T cells from blood. Stated subset: CD45RO-CCR7+CD27+CD95- naive CD8+ T cells expressing CXCR3 (TNR3+). The gene calls are TRBV12-3 or TRBV12-4 and TRBJ2-2; TCRdb indicates TRBD1, and absent DNA this call remains unverified. The sequence came from a human donor in good health. Some clones in this sample may be carry-over from other donors' samples. CDR3: CASSFGPSFINTGELFF.